The clone carrying this TCR beta chain was seen at least ten times. Its antigen is undetermined. The V end was cut by 5 bases, the J end by 1 base, with 11 bases between. The CDR3 covers 14 residues. From germline, CDR1 is SGHVS and CDR2 FQNEAQ. These data come from a study of T cell repertoires in cytomegalovirus infection. Study background: Evidence of both CMV infection and a matching HLA type came from public TCR beta signatures. Regarding the study as a whole: There were HLA-C-restricted CMV-specific TCR beta clonotypes dominating the ex vivo response.

MiXCR was run by TCRdb on the reads, yielding one entry per CDR3 protein. The sample includes over 100,000 distinct CDR3 sequences, about 9.5% of them seen just once. Material for sequencing was PBMCs, sequenced either directly or after in vitro stimulation (not recorded which). This TCR was recovered from a human donor in good health (CMV status not recorded). Some clones in this sample may be carry-over from other donors' samples. The chain combines TRBV7-8 with TRBJ1-1; D may be TRBD1 (6 bases). CDR3 region: CASSQQGRNTEAFF. The CDR3 DNA is TGTGCCAGCAGCCAACAGGGCAGGAACACTGAAGCTTTCTTT.